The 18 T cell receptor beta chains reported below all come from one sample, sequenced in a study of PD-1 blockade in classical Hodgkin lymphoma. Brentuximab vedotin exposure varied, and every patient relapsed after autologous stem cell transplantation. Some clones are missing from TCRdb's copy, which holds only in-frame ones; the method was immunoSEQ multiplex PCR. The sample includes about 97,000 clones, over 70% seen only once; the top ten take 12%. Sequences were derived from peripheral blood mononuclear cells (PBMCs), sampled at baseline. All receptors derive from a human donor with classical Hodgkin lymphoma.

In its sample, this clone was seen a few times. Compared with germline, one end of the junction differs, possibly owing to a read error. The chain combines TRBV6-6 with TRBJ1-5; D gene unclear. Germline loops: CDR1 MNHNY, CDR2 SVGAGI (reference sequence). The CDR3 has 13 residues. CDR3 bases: TGCGGCACCACTGCACGCCCCGAACAGCCCCAGCATTTT. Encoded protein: CGTTARPEQPQHF.

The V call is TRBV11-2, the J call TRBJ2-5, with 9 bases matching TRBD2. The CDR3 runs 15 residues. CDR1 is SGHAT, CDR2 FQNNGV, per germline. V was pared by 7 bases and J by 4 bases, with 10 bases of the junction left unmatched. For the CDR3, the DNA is TGTGCCAGCATCAGGGGTGCGGGAGGGACAGAGACCCAGTACTTC. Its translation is CASIRGAGGTETQYF.

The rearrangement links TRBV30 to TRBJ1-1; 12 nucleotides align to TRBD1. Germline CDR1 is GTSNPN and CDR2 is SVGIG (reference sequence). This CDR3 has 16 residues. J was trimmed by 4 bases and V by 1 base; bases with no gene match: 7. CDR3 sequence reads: CAWSAGQGAKSTEAFF. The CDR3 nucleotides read TGTGCCTGGAGTGCGGGACAGGGGGCGAAGAGCACTGAAGCTTTCTTT.

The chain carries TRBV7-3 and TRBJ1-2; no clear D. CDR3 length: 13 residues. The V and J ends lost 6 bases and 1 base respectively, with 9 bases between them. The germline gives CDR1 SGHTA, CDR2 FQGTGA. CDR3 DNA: TGTGCCAGCAGTCCAGGAATTAACTATGGCTACACCTTC. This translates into CASSPGINYGYTF.

The CDR3, as DNA: TGTGCCAGCAGCGCGCAGGGTAATTGGTACGAGCAGTACTTC. Translating it yields CASSAQGNWYEQYF. This sequence joins TRBV11-3 and TRBJ2-7, with D possibly TRBD1 on 5 matching bases. The CDR3 covers 14 residues. The V and J ends lost 5 bases and 4 bases respectively, with 15 bases between them. Germline CDR1 reads SGHNT; CDR2 reads YENEEA.

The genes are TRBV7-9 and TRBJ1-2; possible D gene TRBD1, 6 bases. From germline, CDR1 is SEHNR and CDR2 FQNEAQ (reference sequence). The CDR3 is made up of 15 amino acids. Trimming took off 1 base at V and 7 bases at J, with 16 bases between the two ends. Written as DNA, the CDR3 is TGTGCCAGCAGCTTAGACGGGGGGCGCCGGGTTGGCTACACCTTC. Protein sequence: CASSLDGGRRVGYTF. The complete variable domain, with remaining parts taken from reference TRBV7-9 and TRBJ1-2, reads DTGVSQNPRHKITKRGQNVTFRCDPISEHNRLYWYRQTLGQGPEFLTYFQNEAQLEKSRLLSDRFSAERPKGSFSTLEIQRTEQGDSAMYLCASSLDGGRRVGYTFGSGTRLTVV.

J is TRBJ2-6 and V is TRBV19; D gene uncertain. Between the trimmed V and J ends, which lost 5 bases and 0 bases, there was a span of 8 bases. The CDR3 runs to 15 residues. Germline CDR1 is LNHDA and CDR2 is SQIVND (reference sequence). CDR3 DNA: TGTGCCAGTAGTCTAAAGTTCTCTGGGGCCAACGTCCTGACTTTC. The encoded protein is CASSLKFSGANVLTF. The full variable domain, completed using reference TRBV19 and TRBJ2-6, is DGGITQSPKYLFRKEGQNVTLSCEQNLNHDAMYWYRQDPGQGLRLIYYSQIVNDFQKGDIAEGYSVSREKKESFPLTVTSAQKNPTAFYLCASSLKFSGANVLTFGAGSRLTVL.

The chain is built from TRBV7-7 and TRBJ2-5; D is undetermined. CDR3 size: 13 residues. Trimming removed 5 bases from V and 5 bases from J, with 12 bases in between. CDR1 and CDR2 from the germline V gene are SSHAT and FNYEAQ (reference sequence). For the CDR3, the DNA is TGTGCCAGCAGCCTTCGGCATGGGGAGACCCAGTACTTC. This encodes CASSLRHGETQYF.

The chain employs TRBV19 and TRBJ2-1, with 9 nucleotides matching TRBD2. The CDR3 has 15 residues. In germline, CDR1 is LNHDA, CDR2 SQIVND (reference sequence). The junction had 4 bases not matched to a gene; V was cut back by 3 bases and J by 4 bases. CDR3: CASSISLAGYNEQFF. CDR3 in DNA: TGTGCCAGTAGTATTTCGCTAGCGGGGTACAATGAGCAGTTCTTC.

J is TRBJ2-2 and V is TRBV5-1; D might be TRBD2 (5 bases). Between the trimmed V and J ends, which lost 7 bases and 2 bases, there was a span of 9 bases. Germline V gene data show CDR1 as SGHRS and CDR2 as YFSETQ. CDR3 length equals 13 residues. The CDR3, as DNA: TGCGCCAGCGGTAGCGAAAACACCGGGGAGCTGTTTTTT. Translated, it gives CASGSENTGELFF.

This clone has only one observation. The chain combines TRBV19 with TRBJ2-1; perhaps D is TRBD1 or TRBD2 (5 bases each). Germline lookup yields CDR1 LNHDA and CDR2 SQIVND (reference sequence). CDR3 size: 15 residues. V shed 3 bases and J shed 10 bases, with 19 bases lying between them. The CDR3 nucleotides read TGTGCCAGTAGTATGGGGCTCCTTAGCGTGGACGAGCAGTTCTTC. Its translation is CASSMGLLSVDEQFF.

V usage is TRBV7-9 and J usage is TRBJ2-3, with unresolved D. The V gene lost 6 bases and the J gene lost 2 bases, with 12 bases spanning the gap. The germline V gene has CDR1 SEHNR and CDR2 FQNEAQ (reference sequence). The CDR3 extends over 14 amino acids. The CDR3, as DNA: TGTGCCAGCAGACTCGACGGATACACAGATACGCAGTATTTT. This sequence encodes CASRLDGYTDTQYF.

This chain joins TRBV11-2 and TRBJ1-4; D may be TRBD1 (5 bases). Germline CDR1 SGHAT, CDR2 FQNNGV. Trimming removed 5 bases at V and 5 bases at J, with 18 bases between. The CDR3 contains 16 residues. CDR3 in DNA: TGTGCCAGCAGCCCACGACAAAGGGGAGGAAATGAAAAACTGTTTTTT. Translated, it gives CASSPRQRGGNEKLFF.

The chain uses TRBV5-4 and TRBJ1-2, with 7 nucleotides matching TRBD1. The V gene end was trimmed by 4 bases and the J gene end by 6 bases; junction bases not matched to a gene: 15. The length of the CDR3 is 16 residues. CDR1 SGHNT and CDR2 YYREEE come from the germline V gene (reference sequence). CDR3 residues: CASSGDPGQSAHGYTF. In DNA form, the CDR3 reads TGTGCCAGCAGCGGCGACCCGGGACAGAGTGCCCATGGCTACACCTTC.

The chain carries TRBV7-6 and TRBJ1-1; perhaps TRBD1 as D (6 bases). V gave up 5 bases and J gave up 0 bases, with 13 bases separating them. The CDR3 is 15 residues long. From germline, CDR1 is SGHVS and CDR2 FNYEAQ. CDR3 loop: CASSPLGTLNTEAFF. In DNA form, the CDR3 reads TGTGCCAGCAGCCCACTCGGGACACTGAACACTGAAGCTTTCTTT.

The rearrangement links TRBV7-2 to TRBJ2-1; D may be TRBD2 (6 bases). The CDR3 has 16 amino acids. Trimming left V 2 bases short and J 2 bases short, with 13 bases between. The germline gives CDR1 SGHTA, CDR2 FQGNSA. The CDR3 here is CASSLKEGGTYNEQFF. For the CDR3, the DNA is TGTGCCAGCAGCTTAAAGGAGGGCGGGACCTACAATGAGCAGTTCTTC. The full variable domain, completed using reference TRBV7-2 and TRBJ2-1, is GAGVSQSPSNKVTEKGKDVELRCDPISGHTALYWYRQSLGQGLEFLIYFQGNSAPDKSGLPSDRFSAERTGGSVSTLTIQRTQQEDSAVYLCASSLKEGGTYNEQFFGPGTRLTVL.

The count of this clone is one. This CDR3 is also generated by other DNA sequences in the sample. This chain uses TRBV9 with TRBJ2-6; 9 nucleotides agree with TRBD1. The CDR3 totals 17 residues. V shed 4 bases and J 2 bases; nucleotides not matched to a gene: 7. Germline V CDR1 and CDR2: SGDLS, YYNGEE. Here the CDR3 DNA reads TGTGCCAGCAGCAGGGGACAGGGATCGGCTGGGGCCAACGTCCTGACTTTC. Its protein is CASSRGQGSAGANVLTF.

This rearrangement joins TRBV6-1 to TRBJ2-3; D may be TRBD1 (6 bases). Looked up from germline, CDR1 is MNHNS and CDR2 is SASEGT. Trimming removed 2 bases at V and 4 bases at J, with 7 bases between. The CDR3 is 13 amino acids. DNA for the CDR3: TGTGCCAGCAGTGAACAGGGGCCAGATACGCAGTATTTT. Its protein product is CASSEQGPDTQYF.